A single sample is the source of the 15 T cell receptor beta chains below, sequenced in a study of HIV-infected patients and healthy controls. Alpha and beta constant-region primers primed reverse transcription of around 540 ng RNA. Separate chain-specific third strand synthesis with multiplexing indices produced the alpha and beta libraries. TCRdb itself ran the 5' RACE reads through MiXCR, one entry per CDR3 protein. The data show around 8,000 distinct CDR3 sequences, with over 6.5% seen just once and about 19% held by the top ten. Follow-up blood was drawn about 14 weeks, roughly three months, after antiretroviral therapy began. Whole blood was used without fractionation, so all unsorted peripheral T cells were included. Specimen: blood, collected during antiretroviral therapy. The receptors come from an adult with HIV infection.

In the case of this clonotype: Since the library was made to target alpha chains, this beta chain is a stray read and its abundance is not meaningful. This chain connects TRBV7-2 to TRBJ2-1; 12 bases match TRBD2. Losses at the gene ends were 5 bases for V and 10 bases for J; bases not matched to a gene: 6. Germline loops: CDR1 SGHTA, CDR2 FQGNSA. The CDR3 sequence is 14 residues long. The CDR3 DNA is TGTGCCAGCAGCACGACTAGCGGGAGCTTCGAGCAGTTCTTC. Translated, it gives CASSTTSGSFEQFF.

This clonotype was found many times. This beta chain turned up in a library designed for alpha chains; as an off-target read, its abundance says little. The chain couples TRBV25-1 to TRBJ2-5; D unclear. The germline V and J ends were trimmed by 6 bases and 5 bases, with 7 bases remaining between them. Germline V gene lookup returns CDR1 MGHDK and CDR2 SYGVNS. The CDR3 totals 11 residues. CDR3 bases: TGTGCCAGCAGCATCGGGGAGACCCAGTACTTC. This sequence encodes CASSIGETQYF.

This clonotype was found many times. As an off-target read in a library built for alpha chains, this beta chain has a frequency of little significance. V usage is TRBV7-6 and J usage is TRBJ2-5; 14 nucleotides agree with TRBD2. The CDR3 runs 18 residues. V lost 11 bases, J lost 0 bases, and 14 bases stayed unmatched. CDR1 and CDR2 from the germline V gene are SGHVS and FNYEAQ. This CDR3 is CASQPGLAGVPYQETQYF. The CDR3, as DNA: TGTGCCTCCCAACCGGGACTAGCGGGAGTCCCATACCAAGAGACCCAGTACTTC.

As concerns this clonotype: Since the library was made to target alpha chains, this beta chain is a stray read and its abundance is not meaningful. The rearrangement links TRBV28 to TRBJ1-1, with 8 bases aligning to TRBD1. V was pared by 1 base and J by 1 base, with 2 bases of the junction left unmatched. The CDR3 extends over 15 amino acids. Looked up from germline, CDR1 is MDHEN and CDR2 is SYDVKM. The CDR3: CASSLSGGPNTEAFF. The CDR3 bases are TGTGCCAGCAGTTTATCAGGGGGCCCGAACACTGAAGCTTTCTTT.

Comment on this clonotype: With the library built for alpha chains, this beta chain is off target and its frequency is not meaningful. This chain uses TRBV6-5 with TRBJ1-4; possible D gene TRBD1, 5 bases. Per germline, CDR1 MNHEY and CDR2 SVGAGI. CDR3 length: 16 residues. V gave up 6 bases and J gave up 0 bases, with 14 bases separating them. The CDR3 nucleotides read TGTGCCAGCAGCCGTAAGGGGCCCGCAACTAATGAAAAACTGTTTTTT. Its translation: CASSRKGPATNEKLFF.

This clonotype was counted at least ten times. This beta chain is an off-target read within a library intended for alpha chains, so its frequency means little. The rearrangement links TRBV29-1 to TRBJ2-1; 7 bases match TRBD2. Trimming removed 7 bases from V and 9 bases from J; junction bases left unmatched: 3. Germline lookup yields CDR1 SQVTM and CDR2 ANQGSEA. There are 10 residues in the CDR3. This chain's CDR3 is CSAGGSEQFF. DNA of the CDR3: TGCAGCGCCGGGGGGTCTGAGCAGTTCTTC.

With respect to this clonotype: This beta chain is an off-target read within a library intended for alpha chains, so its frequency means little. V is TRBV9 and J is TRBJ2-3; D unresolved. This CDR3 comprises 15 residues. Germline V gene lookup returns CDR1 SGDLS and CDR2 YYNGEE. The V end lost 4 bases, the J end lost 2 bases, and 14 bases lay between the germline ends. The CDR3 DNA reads TGTGCCAGCAGCCCAACCGTCGCGGACACAGATACGCAGTATTTT. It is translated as CASSPTVADTDTQYF.

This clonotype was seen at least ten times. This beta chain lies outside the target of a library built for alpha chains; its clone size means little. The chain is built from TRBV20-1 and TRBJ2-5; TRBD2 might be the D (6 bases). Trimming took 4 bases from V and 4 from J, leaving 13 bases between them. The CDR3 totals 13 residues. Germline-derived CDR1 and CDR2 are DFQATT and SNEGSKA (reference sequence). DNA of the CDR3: TGCAGTGCTACCCCAGGGAGGCGAGAGACCCAGTACTTC. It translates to CSATPGRRETQYF.

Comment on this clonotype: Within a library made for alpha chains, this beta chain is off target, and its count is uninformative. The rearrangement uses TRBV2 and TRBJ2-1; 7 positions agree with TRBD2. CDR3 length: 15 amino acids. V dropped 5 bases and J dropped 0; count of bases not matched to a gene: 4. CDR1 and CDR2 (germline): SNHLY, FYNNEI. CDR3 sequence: CASSLAGNSYNEQFF. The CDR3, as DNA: TGTGCCAGCAGTTTAGCGGGCAACTCCTACAATGAGCAGTTCTTC.

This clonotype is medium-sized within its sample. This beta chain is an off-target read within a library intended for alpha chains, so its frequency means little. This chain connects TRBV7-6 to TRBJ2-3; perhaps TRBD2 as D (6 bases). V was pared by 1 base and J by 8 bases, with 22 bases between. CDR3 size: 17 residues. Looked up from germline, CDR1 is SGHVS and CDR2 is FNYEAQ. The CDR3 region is CASSLERLGGFSVTQYF. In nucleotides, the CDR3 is TGTGCCAGCAGCTTAGAACGACTAGGAGGCTTTAGTGTTACGCAGTATTTT.

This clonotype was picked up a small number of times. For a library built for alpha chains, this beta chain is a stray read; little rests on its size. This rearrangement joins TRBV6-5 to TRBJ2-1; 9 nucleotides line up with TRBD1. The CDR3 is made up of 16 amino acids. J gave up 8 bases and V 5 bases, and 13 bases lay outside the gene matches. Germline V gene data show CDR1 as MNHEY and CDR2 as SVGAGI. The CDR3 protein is CASSKMPGQGGHEQFF. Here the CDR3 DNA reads TGTGCCAGCAGTAAGATGCCGGGACAGGGCGGCCATGAGCAGTTCTTC.

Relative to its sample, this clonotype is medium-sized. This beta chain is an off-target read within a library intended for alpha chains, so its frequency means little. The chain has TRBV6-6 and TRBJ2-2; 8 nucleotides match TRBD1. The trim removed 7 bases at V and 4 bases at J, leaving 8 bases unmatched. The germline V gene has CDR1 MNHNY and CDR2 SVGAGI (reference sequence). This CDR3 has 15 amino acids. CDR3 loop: CASTRTGSVTGELFF. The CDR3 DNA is TGTGCCAGCACGCGGACAGGGAGTGTCACCGGGGAGCTGTTTTTT.

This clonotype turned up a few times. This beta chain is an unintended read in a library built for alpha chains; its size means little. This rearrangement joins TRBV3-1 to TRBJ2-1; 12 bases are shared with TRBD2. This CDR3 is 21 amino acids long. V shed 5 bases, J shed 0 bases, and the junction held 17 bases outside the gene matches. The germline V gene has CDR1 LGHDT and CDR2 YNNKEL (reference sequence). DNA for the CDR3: TGTGCCAGCAGCTCGTGGGACGTGACTAGCGGGAGTTGGGACTCCTACAATGAGCAGTTCTTC. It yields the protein CASSSWDVTSGSWDSYNEQFF.

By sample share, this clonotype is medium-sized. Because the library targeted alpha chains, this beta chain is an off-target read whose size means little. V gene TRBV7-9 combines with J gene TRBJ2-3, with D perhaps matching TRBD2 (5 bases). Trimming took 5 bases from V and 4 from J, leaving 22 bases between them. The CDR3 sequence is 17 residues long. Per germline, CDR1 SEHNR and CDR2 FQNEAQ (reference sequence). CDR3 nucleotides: TGTGCCAGCAGCCCAAAGGGTTTGACCCCCGGGGCAGATACGCAGTATTTT. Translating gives CASSPKGLTPGADTQYF. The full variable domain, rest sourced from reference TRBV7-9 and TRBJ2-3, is DTGVSQNPRHKITKRGQNVTFRCDPISEHNRLYWYRQTLGQGPEFLTYFQNEAQLEKSRLLSDRFSAERPKGSFSTLEIQRTEQGDSAMYLCASSPKGLTPGADTQYFGPGTRLTVL.

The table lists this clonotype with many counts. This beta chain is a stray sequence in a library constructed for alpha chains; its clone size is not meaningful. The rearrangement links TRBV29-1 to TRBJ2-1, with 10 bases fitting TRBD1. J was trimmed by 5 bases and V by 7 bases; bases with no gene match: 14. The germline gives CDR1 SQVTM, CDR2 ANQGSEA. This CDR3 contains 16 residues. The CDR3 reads CSATTRRDRGHNEQFF. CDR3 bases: TGCAGCGCCACTACTCGCCGGGACAGGGGACACAATGAGCAGTTCTTC.